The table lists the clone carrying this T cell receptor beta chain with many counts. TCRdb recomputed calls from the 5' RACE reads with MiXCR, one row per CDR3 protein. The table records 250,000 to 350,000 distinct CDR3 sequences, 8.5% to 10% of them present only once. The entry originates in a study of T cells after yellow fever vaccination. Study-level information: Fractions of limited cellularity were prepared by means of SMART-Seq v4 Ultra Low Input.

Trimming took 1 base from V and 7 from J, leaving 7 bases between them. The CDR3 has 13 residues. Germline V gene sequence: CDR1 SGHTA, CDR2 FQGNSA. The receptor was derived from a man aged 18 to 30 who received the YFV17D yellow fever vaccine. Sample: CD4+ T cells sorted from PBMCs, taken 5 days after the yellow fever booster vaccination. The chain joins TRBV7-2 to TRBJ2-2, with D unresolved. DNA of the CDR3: TGTGCCAGCAGCTTAGTATATCTCGGGGAGCTGTTTTTT. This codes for CASSLVYLGELFF.